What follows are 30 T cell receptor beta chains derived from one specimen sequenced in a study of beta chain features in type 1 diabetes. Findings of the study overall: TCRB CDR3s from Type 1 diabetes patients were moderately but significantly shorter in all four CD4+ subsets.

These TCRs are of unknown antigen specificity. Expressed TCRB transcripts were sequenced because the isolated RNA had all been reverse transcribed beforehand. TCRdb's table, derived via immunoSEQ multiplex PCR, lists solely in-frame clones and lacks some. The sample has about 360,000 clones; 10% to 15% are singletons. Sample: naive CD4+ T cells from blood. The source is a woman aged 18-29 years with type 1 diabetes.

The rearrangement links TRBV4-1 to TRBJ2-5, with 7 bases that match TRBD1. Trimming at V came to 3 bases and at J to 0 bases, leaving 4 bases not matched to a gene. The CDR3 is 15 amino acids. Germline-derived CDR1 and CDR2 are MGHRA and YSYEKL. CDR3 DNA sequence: TGCGCCAGCAGCCAGGCAGGGACAGACCAAGAGACCCAGTACTTC. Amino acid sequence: CASSQAGTDQETQYF.

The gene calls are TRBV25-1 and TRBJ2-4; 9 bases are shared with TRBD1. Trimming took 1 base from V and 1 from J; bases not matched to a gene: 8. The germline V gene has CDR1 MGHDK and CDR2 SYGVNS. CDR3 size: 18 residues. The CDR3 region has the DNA TGTGCCAGCAGTGAATCGTACAGGGGGCGCGGGGCCAAAAACATTCAGTACTTC. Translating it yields CASSESYRGRGAKNIQYF.

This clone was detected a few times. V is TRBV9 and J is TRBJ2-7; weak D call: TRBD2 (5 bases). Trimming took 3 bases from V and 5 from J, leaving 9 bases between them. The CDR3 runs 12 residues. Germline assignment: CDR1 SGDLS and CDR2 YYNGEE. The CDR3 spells CASSAPRDEQYF. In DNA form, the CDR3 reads TGTGCCAGCAGCGCCCCGAGGGACGAGCAGTACTTC.

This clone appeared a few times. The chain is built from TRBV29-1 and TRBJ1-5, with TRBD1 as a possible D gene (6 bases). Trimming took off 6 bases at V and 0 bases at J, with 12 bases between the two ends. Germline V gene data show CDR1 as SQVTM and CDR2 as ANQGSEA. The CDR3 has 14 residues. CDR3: CSVTTGSSNQPQHF. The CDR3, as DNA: TGCAGCGTAACCACAGGGAGTAGCAATCAGCCCCAGCATTTT.

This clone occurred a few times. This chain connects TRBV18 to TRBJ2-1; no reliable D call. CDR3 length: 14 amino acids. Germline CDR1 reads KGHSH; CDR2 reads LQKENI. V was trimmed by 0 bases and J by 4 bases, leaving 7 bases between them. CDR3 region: CASSPPAGYNEQFF. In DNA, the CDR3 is TGTGCCAGCTCACCACCGGCAGGATACAATGAGCAGTTCTTC.

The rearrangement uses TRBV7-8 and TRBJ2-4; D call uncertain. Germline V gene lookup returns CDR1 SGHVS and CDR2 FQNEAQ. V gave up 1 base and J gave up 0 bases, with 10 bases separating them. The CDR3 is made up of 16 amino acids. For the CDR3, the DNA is TGTGCCAGCAGCTTAGATCCGGGTTCAGCCAAAAACATTCAGTACTTC. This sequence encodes CASSLDPGSAKNIQYF.

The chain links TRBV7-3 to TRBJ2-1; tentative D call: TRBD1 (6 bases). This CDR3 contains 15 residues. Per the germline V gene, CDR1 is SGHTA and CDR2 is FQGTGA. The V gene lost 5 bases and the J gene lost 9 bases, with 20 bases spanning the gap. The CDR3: CASSAVAALGGEQFF. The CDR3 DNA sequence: TGTGCCAGCAGCGCTGTAGCAGCCTTAGGGGGTGAGCAGTTCTTC.

Here the CDR3 reads CASSVGRRWGTDTQYF. CDR3 DNA: TGTGCCAGCAGCGTAGGTCGCAGGTGGGGCACAGATACGCAGTATTTT. This rearrangement joins TRBV9 to TRBJ2-3; D is unresolved. In germline, CDR1 is SGDLS, CDR2 YYNGEE. The CDR3 is 16 amino acids. Deletions cut 0 bases from V and 1 base from J, with 12 bases between.

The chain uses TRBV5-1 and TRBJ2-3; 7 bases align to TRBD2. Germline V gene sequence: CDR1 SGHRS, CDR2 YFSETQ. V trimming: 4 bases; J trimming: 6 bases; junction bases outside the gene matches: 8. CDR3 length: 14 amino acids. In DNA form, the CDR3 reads TGCGCCAGCAGCGCCGGACCGGGAGGCGATACGCAGTATTTT. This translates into CASSAGPGGDTQYF.

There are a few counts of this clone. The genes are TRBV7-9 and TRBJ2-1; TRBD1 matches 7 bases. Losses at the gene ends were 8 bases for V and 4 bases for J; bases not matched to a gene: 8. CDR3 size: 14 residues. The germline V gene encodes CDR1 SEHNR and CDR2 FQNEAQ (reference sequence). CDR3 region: CASGAGTEYNEQFF. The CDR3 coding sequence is TGTGCCAGCGGTGCCGGGACAGAGTACAATGAGCAGTTCTTC.

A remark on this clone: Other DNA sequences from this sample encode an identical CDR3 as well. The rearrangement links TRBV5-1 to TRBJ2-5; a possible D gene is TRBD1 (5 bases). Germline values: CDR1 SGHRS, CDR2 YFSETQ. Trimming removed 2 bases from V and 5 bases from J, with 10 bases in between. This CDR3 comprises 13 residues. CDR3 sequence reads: CASSFQGEETQYF. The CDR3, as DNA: TGCGCCAGCAGCTTTCAGGGTGAGGAGACCCAGTACTTC. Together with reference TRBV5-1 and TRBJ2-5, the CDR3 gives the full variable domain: KAGVTQTPRYLIKTRGQQVTLSCSPISGHRSVSWYQQTPGQGLQFLFEYFSETQRNKGNFPGRFSGRQFSNSRSEMNVSTLELGDSALYLCASSFQGEETQYFGPGTRLLVL.

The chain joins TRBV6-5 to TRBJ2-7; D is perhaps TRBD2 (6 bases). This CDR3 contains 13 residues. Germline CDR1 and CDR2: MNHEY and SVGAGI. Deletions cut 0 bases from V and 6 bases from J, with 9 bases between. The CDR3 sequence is CASSYSTGGEQYF. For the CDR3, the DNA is TGTGCCAGCAGTTACTCGACCGGGGGCGAGCAGTACTTC.

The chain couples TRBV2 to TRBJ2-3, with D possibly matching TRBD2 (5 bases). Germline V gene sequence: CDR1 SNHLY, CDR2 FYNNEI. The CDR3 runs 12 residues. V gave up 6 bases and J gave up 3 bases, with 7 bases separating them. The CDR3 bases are TGTGCCAGCAGCACGGGAACAGATACGCAGTATTTT. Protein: CASSTGTDTQYF. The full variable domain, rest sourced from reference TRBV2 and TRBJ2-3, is EPEVTQTPSHQVTQMGQEVILRCVPISNHLYFYWYRQILGQKVEFLVSFYNNEISEKSEIFDDQFSVERPDGSNFTLKIRSTKLEDSAMYFCASSTGTDTQYFGPGTRLTVL.

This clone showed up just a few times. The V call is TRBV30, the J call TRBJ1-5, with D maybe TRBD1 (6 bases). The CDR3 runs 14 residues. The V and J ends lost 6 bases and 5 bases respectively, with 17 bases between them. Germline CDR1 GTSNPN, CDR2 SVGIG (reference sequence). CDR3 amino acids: CACTPTGYYQPQHF. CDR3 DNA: TGTGCCTGCACCCCGACAGGATATTATCAGCCCCAGCATTTT.

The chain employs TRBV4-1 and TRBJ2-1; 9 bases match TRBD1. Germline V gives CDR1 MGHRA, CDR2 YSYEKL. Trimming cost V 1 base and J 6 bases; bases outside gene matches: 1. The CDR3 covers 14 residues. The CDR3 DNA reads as TGCGCCAGCAGCCAAGGGGACAGGGCCAATGAGCAGTTCTTC. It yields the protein CASSQGDRANEQFF.

CDR3 sequence: CASSTSWVAGETQYF. DNA of the CDR3: TGTGCCAGCAGTACAAGTTGGGTAGCTGGAGAGACCCAGTACTTC. This rearrangement joins TRBV27 to TRBJ2-5; D is ambiguous. Trimming took 5 bases from V and 4 from J, leaving 17 bases between them. In germline, CDR1 is MNHEY, CDR2 SMNVEV (reference sequence). This CDR3 has 15 amino acids.

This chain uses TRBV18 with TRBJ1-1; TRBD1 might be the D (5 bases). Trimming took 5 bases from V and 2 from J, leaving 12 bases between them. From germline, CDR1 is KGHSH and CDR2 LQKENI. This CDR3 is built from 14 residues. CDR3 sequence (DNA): TGTGCCAGCTCATTCAGGGAGGAAAACACTGAAGCTTTCTTT. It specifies CASSFREENTEAFF.

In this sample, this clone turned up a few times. CDR3 nucleotides: TGTGCCACCAGCAGGGCGGGGACTAGCTCTTTTCAGTACTTC. Translating it yields CATSRAGTSSFQYF. The chain uses TRBV15 and TRBJ2-4; 9 bases match TRBD2. In germline, CDR1 is LNHNV, CDR2 YYDKDF (reference sequence). Trimming removed 3 bases from V and 11 bases from J; junction bases left unmatched: 8. CDR3 size: 14 residues.

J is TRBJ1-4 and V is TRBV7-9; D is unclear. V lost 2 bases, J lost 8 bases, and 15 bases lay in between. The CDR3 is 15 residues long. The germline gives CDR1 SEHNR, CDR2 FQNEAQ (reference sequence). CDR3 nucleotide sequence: TGTGCCAGCAGCTTAAGGAACAGAGCAATCGAAAAACTGTTTTTT. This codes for CASSLRNRAIEKLFF.

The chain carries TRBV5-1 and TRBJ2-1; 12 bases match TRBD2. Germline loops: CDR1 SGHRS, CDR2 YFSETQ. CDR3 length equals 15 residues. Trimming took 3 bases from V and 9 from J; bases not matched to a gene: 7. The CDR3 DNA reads TGCGCCAGCAGCTGGGGATCTAGCGGGAGGGGTGAGCAGTTCTTC. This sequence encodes CASSWGSSGRGEQFF.

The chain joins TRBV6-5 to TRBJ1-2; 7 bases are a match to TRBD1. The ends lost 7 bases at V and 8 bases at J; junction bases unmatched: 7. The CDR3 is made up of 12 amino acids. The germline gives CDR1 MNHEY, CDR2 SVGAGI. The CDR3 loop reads CASTDRAGGYTF. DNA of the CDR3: TGTGCCAGCACCGACAGGGCGGGGGGCTACACCTTC.

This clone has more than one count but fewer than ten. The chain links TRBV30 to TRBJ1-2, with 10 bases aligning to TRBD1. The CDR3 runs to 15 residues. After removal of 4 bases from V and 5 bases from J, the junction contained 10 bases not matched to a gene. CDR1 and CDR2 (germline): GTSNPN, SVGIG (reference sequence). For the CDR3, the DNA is TGTGCCTGGACCGTTTTGTGGACAGGGGGTTATGGCTACACCTTC. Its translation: CAWTVLWTGGYGYTF.

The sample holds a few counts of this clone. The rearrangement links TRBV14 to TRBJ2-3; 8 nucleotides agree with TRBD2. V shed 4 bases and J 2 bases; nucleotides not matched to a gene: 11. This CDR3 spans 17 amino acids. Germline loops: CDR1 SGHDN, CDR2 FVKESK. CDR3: CASSPGEVAGFTDTQYF. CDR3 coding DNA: TGTGCCAGCAGCCCAGGTGAAGTAGCGGGATTCACAGATACGCAGTATTTT.

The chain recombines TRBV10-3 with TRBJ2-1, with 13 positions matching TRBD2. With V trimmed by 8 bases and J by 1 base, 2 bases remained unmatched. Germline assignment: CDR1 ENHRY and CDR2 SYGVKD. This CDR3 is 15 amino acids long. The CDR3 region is CAIGLAGASYNEQFF. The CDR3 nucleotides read TGTGCCATCGGACTAGCGGGGGCGTCCTACAATGAGCAGTTCTTC.

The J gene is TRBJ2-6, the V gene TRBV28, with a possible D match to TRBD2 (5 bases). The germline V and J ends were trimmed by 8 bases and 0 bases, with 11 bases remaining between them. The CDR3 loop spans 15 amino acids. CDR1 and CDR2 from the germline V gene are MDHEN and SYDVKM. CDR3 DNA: TGTGCCAGCCTAGCCCCCGTCTCTGGGGCCAACGTCCTGACTTTC. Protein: CASLAPVSGANVLTF. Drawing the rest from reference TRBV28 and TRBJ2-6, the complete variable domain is DVKVTQSSRYLVKRTGEKVFLECVQDMDHENMFWYRQDPGLGLRLIYFSYDVKMKEKGDIPEGYSVSREKKERFSLILESASTNQTSMYLCASLAPVSGANVLTFGAGSRLTVL.

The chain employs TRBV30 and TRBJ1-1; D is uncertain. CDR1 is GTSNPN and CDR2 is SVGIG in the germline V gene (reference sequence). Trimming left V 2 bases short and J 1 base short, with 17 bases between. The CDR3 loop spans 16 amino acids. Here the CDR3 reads CAWSRVLVVPNTEAFF. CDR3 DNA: TGTGCCTGGAGTCGGGTTTTAGTAGTCCCGAACACTGAAGCTTTCTTT.

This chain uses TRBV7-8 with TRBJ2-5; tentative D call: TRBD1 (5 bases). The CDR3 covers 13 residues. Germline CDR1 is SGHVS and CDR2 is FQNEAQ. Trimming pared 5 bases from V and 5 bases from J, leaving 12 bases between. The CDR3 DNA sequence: TGTGCCAGCAGCAAACGACAGTCGGAGACCCAGTACTTC. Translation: CASSKRQSETQYF.

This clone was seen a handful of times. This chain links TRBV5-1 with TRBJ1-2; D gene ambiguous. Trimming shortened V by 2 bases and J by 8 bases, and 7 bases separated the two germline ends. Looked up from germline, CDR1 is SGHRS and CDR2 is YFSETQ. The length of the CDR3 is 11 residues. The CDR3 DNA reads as TGCGCCAGCAGCTTTGATCAGGGCTACACCTTC. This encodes CASSFDQGYTF.

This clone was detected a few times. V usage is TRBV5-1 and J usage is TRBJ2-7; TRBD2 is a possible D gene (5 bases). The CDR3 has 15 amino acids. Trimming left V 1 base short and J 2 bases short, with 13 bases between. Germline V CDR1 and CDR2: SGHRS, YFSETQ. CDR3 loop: CASSLSPGKPYEQYF. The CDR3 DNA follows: TGCGCCAGCAGCTTGAGTCCGGGAAAACCCTACGAGCAGTACTTC. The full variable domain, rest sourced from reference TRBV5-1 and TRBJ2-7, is KAGVTQTPRYLIKTRGQQVTLSCSPISGHRSVSWYQQTPGQGLQFLFEYFSETQRNKGNFPGRFSGRQFSNSRSEMNVSTLELGDSALYLCASSLSPGKPYEQYFGPGTRLTVT.

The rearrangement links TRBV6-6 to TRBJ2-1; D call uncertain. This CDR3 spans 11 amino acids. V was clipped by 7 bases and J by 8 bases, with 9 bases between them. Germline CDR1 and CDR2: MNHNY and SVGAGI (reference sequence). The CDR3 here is CASTPRDEQFF. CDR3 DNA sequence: TGTGCCAGCACTCCCCGGGATGAGCAGTTCTTC.